These 28 T cell receptor beta chains came from one sample sequenced in a study of OX40 agonist ivuxolimab in advanced cancers. Profiled with immunoSEQ multiplex PCR; TCRdb holds only in-frame clones, not every one. The table records some 64,000 clones, less than 90% of them present only once. Material: CD4+ or CD8+ T cells sorted from blood, obtained in a trial of the OX40 agonist ivuxolimab. The source is an adult with an advanced solid tumor such as melanoma, head and neck, liver or kidney cancer.

This chain links TRBV11-3 with TRBJ1-2, with 9 positions matching TRBD1. Germline V gene lookup returns CDR1 SGHNT and CDR2 YENEEA. The junction had 6 bases not matched to a gene; V was cut back by 1 base and J by 3 bases. This CDR3 has 16 amino acids. In DNA form, the CDR3 reads TGTGCCAGCAGCTTAGGCCTCTGGACAGGGGACTATGGCTACACCTTC. Its translation is CASSLGLWTGDYGYTF.

The rearrangement links TRBV4-1 to TRBJ1-3, with D unclear. Germline CDR1 and CDR2: MGHRA and YSYEKL. CDR3 length: 13 residues. V was pared by 0 bases and J by 4 bases, with 4 bases between. The CDR3 nucleotides read TGCGCCAGCAGCCAAGAGAGAGGAAACACCATATATTTT. Its protein product is CASSQERGNTIYF.

The chain employs TRBV19 and TRBJ1-5; the D is unclear. Germline-derived CDR1 and CDR2 are LNHDA and SQIVND (reference sequence). Trimming stripped 1 base from V and 4 bases from J, with 5 bases between. The CDR3 spans 13 residues. This CDR3 is CASSIGPNQPQHF. As DNA, the CDR3 is TGTGCCAGTAGTATAGGCCCGAATCAGCCCCAGCATTTT.

The rearrangement links TRBV5-1 to TRBJ2-1; D gene ambiguous. The CDR3 is 14 amino acids. V lost 5 bases and J 12 bases, leaving 21 bases between the germline ends. Per the germline V gene, CDR1 is SGHRS and CDR2 is YFSETQ. As DNA, the CDR3 is TGCGCCAGCAGTGTAACTATCCCATCGTTGGGGCAGTTCTTC. Amino acid sequence: CASSVTIPSLGQFF.

The chain uses TRBV6-5 and TRBJ2-5; 10 nucleotides match TRBD1. The V gene's germline CDR1 is MNHEY and CDR2 SVGAGI. V lost 5 bases, J lost 1 base, and 4 bases stayed unmatched. CDR3 length: 15 amino acids. The CDR3 bases are TGTGCCAGCAGTCCACGGACAGGGGGCCAAGAGACCCAGTACTTC. Its translation: CASSPRTGGQETQYF.

The chain links TRBV7-9 to TRBJ2-5; 7 positions match TRBD1. The CDR3 totals 13 residues. Looked up from germline, CDR1 is SEHNR and CDR2 is FQNEAQ (reference sequence). V lost 4 bases and J lost 7; bases outside the gene matches: 6. The CDR3 loop reads CASSSTGLGTQYF. DNA of the CDR3: TGTGCCAGCAGCTCGACAGGGTTGGGGACCCAGTACTTC.

The chain is built from TRBV4-2 and TRBJ2-2; 9 bases are shared with TRBD2. Germline V gene lookup returns CDR1 LGHNA and CDR2 YNFKEQ. The CDR3 spans 19 residues. Trimming took 5 bases from V and 2 from J; bases not matched to a gene: 15. CDR3 protein: CASSSEGQREEGNTGELFF. In DNA, the CDR3 is TGTGCCAGCAGCTCCGAGGGACAGCGGGAGGAAGGAAACACCGGGGAGCTGTTTTTT.

This clone has just one count. This sequence joins TRBV2 and TRBJ1-2; 7 nucleotides align to TRBD1. CDR3 length: 14 residues. Unmatched junction bases numbered 7, after V lost 7 bases and J lost 2 bases. Germline assignment: CDR1 SNHLY and CDR2 FYNNEI. The CDR3 sequence: CASTRQGANYGYTF. In DNA, the CDR3 is TGTGCCAGCACCCGACAGGGAGCGAACTATGGCTACACCTTC.

This chain uses TRBV5-6 with TRBJ2-7; D may be TRBD1 (6 bases). Germline loops: CDR1 SGHDT, CDR2 YYEEEE. The CDR3 has 12 residues. Trimming left V 2 bases short and J 5 bases short, with 8 bases between. The DNA for the CDR3 is TGTGCCAGCAGCTTCACAGGGAACGAGCAGTACTTC. It is translated as CASSFTGNEQYF.

The J gene is TRBJ1-1, the V gene TRBV2; D not certain. CDR3 length: 14 amino acids. V lost 1 base and J 5 bases, leaving 11 bases between the germline ends. Germline-derived CDR1 and CDR2 are SNHLY and FYNNEI. CDR3 residues: CASSEEGVLTEAFF. CDR3 nucleotide sequence: TGTGCCAGCAGTGAAGAGGGAGTTTTGACTGAAGCTTTCTTT.

This clone was found once. This chain links TRBV6-5 with TRBJ1-2; D possibly corresponds to TRBD1 (6 bases). Germline V lookup: CDR1 MNHEY, CDR2 SVGAGI. This CDR3 spans 15 amino acids. V lost 0 bases, J lost 6 bases, and 14 bases lay in between. The CDR3 DNA sequence: TGTGCCAGCAGTTACTCGTGGGACAAGGCCAATGGCTACACCTTC. The encoded protein is CASSYSWDKANGYTF.

The chain couples TRBV7-6 to TRBJ2-3, with 7 bases aligning to TRBD1. The CDR3 is 15 residues long. Trimming removed 5 bases from V and 0 bases from J; junction bases left unmatched: 5. Looked up from germline, CDR1 is SGHVS and CDR2 is FNYEAQ. The CDR3 loop is CASSAEGASTDTQYF. In nucleotides, the CDR3 is TGTGCCAGCAGCGCTGAGGGGGCGAGCACAGATACGCAGTATTTT.

This chain joins TRBV30 and TRBJ1-2; 9 positions agree with TRBD1. The CDR3 contains 14 residues. Germline values: CDR1 GTSNPN, CDR2 SVGIG (reference sequence). V trimming: 1 base; J trimming: 3 bases; junction bases outside the gene matches: 3. The CDR3 reads CAWSATGGDYGYTF. In nucleotides, the CDR3 is TGTGCCTGGAGTGCTACAGGGGGCGACTATGGCTACACCTTC.

The chain links TRBV19 to TRBJ2-5, with D perhaps assigned TRBD1 or TRBD2 (6 bases each). The CDR3 covers 13 residues. Trimming stripped 8 bases from V and 9 bases from J, with 19 bases between. Germline V gene lookup returns CDR1 LNHDA and CDR2 SQIVND (reference sequence). CDR3 in DNA: TGTGCCAGTTCGACAGAGGACAGCGGGTCCCAGTACTTC. Translation gives CASSTEDSGSQYF.

This clone was seen more than once but under ten times. V usage is TRBV6-5 and J usage is TRBJ2-2; D is perhaps TRBD2 (6 bases). Trimming pared 6 bases from V and 8 bases from J, leaving 19 bases between. CDR3 size: 15 residues. Germline V gene sequence: CDR1 MNHEY, CDR2 SVGAGI. The CDR3 region is CASSSGTLLRGELFF. CDR3 in DNA: TGTGCCAGCAGCTCCGGGACTCTCCTTAGAGGGGAGCTGTTTTTT.

The V call is TRBV20-1, the J call TRBJ2-1; D is undetermined. Germline V gene lookup returns CDR1 DFQATT and CDR2 SNEGSKA (reference sequence). V was pared by 0 bases and J by 10 bases, with 7 bases between. CDR3 length: 11 amino acids. As DNA, the CDR3 is TGCAGTGCTAGAGATAGGAAGGAGCAGTTCTTC. Its protein is CSARDRKEQFF.

The chain uses TRBV10-3 and TRBJ2-1, with D maybe TRBD2 (5 bases). Between the trimmed V and J ends, which lost 0 bases and 16 bases, there was a span of 13 bases. This CDR3 has 12 amino acids. Germline CDR1 reads ENHRY; CDR2 reads SYGVKD. The CDR3 DNA reads TGTGCCATCAGTGAGTCGCCGGGAAAAGGATTCTTC. This codes for CAISESPGKGFF.

This rearrangement joins TRBV2 to TRBJ1-2, with D uncertain. Per the germline V gene, CDR1 is SNHLY and CDR2 is FYNNEI. V lost 9 bases and J 2 bases, leaving 10 bases between the germline ends. The CDR3 length is 12 residues. CDR3 sequence (DNA): TGTGCCAGTACTTCGACGAACTATGGCTACACCTTC. Protein: CASTSTNYGYTF.

The genes are TRBV2 and TRBJ2-1; D remains unclear. This CDR3 comprises 11 residues. Germline CDR1 is SNHLY and CDR2 is FYNNEI. Trimming stripped 5 bases from V and 2 bases from J, with 1 base between. The CDR3 reads CASSTYNEQFF. The CDR3 bases are TGTGCCAGCAGTACCTACAATGAGCAGTTCTTC. Supplemented by reference TRBV2 and TRBJ2-1, the full variable domain reads EPEVTQTPSHQVTQMGQEVILRCVPISNHLYFYWYRQILGQKVEFLVSFYNNEISEKSEIFDDQFSVERPDGSNFTLKIRSTKLEDSAMYFCASSTYNEQFFGPGTRLTVL.

The chain is built from TRBV10-3 and TRBJ2-1; 11 bases map to TRBD2. The CDR3 is 15 residues long. Per the germline V gene, CDR1 is ENHRY and CDR2 is SYGVKD. Germline trimming cut 2 bases from V and 15 bases from J; bases unmatched to any gene: 12. The CDR3 coding sequence is TGTGCCATCAGTGAGCCCCGACTAGCGGGGATTCTCAGGTTCTTC. It is translated as CAISEPRLAGILRFF.

The table lists this clone with a count of one. The rearrangement links TRBV7-2 to TRBJ2-7; 11 bases fit TRBD2. The ends lost 6 bases at V and 1 base at J; junction bases unmatched: 5. This CDR3 has 15 amino acids. CDR1 is SGHTA, CDR2 FQGNSA, per germline. As DNA, the CDR3 is TGTGCCAGCAGTACCGGGACTAGCGGATCCTACGAGCAGTACTTC. This gives the protein CASSTGTSGSYEQYF.

J is TRBJ1-4 and V is TRBV19; maybe TRBD1 (5 bases). The V and J ends lost 6 bases and 5 bases respectively, with 16 bases between them. Germline CDR1 LNHDA, CDR2 SQIVND (reference sequence). The CDR3 covers 15 residues. The CDR3 DNA reads as TGTGCCAGTAGCGCTCCGGGACGGAGAAATGAAAAACTGTTTTTT. Its protein is CASSAPGRRNEKLFF.

The chain carries TRBV5-1 and TRBJ1-1; D remains ambiguous. The V end lost 0 bases, the J end lost 3 bases, and 12 bases lay between the germline ends. This CDR3 is 15 amino acids long. Germline assignment: CDR1 SGHRS and CDR2 YFSETQ. CDR3 DNA sequence: TGCGCCAGCAGCTTGGAGGGCCAAGGGTACACTGAAGCTTTCTTT. Amino acid sequence: CASSLEGQGYTEAFF. Supplemented by reference TRBV5-1 and TRBJ1-1, the full variable domain reads KAGVTQTPRYLIKTRGQQVTLSCSPISGHRSVSWYQQTPGQGLQFLFEYFSETQRNKGNFPGRFSGRQFSNSRSEMNVSTLELGDSALYLCASSLEGQGYTEAFFGQGTRLTVV.

The genes are TRBV11-2 and TRBJ2-2, with a weak D call TRBD1 (7 bases). The germline V gene has CDR1 SGHAT and CDR2 FQNNGV. Trimming pared 5 bases from V and 2 bases from J, leaving 12 bases between. The CDR3 has 15 amino acids. For the CDR3, the DNA is TGTGCCAGCAGCCGCGGGACAGTTAACACCGGGGAGCTGTTTTTT. Protein sequence: CASSRGTVNTGELFF.

This chain joins TRBV6-1 and TRBJ2-7, with TRBD2 as a possible D gene (6 bases). Trimming pared 5 bases from V and 0 bases from J, leaving 11 bases between. CDR1 is MNHNS and CDR2 is SASEGT in the germline V gene. The CDR3 has 14 amino acids. The DNA of the CDR3 is TGTGCCAGCAGTCGGGGACTCACCTCCTACGAGCAGTACTTC. Residues: CASSRGLTSYEQYF.

The chain links TRBV28 to TRBJ2-1; D unclear. The CDR3 consists of 11 residues. Germline V gives CDR1 MDHEN, CDR2 SYDVKM. Trimming took 4 bases from V and 7 from J, leaving 5 bases between them. In DNA form, the CDR3 reads TGTGCCAGCAGTTCTCAAAATGAGCAGTTCTTC. Translated: CASSSQNEQFF.

The chain has TRBV5-1 and TRBJ1-5, with TRBD1 matching over 7 bases. This CDR3 spans 15 amino acids. Trimming at V came to 5 bases and at J to 0 bases, leaving 5 bases not matched to a gene. The germline gives CDR1 SGHRS, CDR2 YFSETQ. Here the CDR3 DNA reads TGCGCCAGCAGACAAGGGACAGATAGCAATCAGCCCCAGCATTTT. Residues: CASRQGTDSNQPQHF.

The V call is TRBV28, the J call TRBJ1-3; TRBD1 is a possible D gene (5 bases). The germline V gene encodes CDR1 MDHEN and CDR2 SYDVKM. The V and J ends lost 2 bases and 0 bases respectively, with 11 bases between them. The CDR3 has 16 amino acids. The CDR3 DNA sequence: TGTGCCAGCAGTTTAGGGGGACGGATCTCTGGAAACACCATATATTTT. Its protein is CASSLGGRISGNTIYF.